This T cell receptor beta chain was found in a study of T cell responses to AZD1222 COVID-19 vaccine. This clone was seen only once. At one of its ends the junction is not consistent with the germline gene, which may arise from a read error. This CDR3 has 14 residues. CDR1 and CDR2 (germline): SGDLS, YYNGEE. Method: immunoSEQ multiplex PCR; TCRdb's copy keeps in-frame clones and lacks some. In the table there are tens of thousands of clones, roughly 90% of which are singletons. V usage is TRBV9 and J usage is TRBJ1-4; D unresolved. The input for sequencing was peripheral blood, taken 28 days after the second AZD1222 dose. This sequence originates from an adult who received the AZD1222 COVID-19 vaccine. The CDR3 is CASSVTATNEKLLF. The CDR3 bases are TGTGCCAGCAGCGTTACAGCAACTAATGAAAAACTGCTTTTT.